The next 10 T cell receptor beta chains were all read from a single sample in a study of OX40 agonist ivuxolimab in advanced cancers. The protocol was immunoSEQ multiplex PCR, while the TCRdb copy is restricted to in-frame clones and leaves out a portion. The table shows 55,000 to 85,000 clones, with approximately 86% occurring only once. Sample: CD4+ or CD8+ T cells sorted from blood, taken in a trial of the OX40 agonist ivuxolimab. The receptors were sampled from an adult with an advanced solid tumor such as melanoma, head and neck, liver or kidney cancer.

The rearrangement uses TRBV10-3 and TRBJ2-5, with a possible D match to TRBD2 (6 bases). The V and J ends lost 6 bases and 2 bases respectively, with 10 bases between them. The CDR3 loop spans 13 amino acids. Per germline, CDR1 ENHRY and CDR2 SYGVKD. The CDR3: CAISPGLQETQYF. CDR3 in DNA: TGTGCCATCAGCCCGGGACTGCAAGAGACCCAGTACTTC.

The chain combines TRBV30 with TRBJ1-1; TRBD1 is a possible D gene (5 bases). The V gene's germline CDR1 is GTSNPN and CDR2 SVGIG (reference sequence). The CDR3 is made up of 13 amino acids. The V gene lost 3 bases and the J gene lost 8 bases, with 16 bases spanning the gap. CDR3 loop: CAWRSRGVNEAFF. The CDR3 bases are TGTGCCTGGAGGTCGAGAGGGGTTAACGAAGCTTTCTTT.

The V call is TRBV15, the J call TRBJ1-5; possibly TRBD1 for D (5 bases). V was pared by 4 bases and J by 1 base, with 14 bases between. Germline assignment: CDR1 LNHNV and CDR2 YYDKDF (reference sequence). CDR3 length equals 16 residues. The CDR3 nucleotides are TGTGCCACCAGCACAGGAGGGGCGGTAAGCAATCAGCCCCAGCATTTT. This gives the protein CATSTGGAVSNQPQHF.

The rearrangement uses TRBV7-2 and TRBJ1-1; D call uncertain. V dropped 4 bases and J dropped 5 bases, with 11 bases sitting between them. The V gene's germline CDR1 is SGHTA and CDR2 FQGNSA. CDR3 length: 13 residues. CDR3: CASSSQWGTEAFF. DNA for the CDR3: TGTGCCAGCAGCTCCCAGTGGGGAACTGAAGCTTTCTTT.

This chain links TRBV5-1 with TRBJ2-5; a weak D match, TRBD1 (6 bases). The ends were cut back, 0 bases at V and 5 bases at J, with 14 bases in the middle. Germline-derived CDR1 and CDR2 are SGHRS and YFSETQ. The length of the CDR3 is 15 residues. Here the CDR3 reads CASSLAQGIGETQYF. The CDR3 DNA follows: TGCGCCAGCAGCTTGGCGCAGGGGATAGGGGAGACCCAGTACTTC.

The gene calls are TRBV11-3 and TRBJ2-1, with 7 nucleotides matching TRBD2. CDR1 is SGHNT, CDR2 YENEEA, per germline. The CDR3 extends over 15 amino acids. V lost 2 bases to trimming and J lost 5 bases; unmatched junction nucleotides: 6. The CDR3 loop reads CASSLFGLADNEQFF. DNA for the CDR3: TGTGCCAGCAGCTTATTTGGGCTAGCGGACAATGAGCAGTTCTTC. The full variable domain, with the rest looked up from reference TRBV11-3 and TRBJ2-1, is EAGVVQSPRYKIIEKKQPVAFWCNPISGHNTLYWYLQNLGQGPELLIRYENEEAVDDSQLPKDRFSAERLKGVDSTLKIQPAELGDSAVYLCASSLFGLADNEQFFGPGTRLTVL.

The V and J genes are TRBV5-1 and TRBJ2-1; 9 bases are a match to TRBD2. The CDR3 consists of 13 residues. V dropped 9 bases and J dropped 7; count of bases not matched to a gene: 8. Germline values: CDR1 SGHRS, CDR2 YFSETQ. Here the CDR3 DNA reads TGCGCCACCCGGACTAGCGCGAAGAATGAGCAGTTCTTC. It translates to CATRTSAKNEQFF.

The chain links TRBV19 to TRBJ2-2; tentatively, D is TRBD1 (8 bases). With 6 bases removed from V and 1 base from J, the gap between germline ends came to 12 bases. CDR1 is LNHDA and CDR2 is SQIVND in the germline V gene (reference sequence). The length of the CDR3 is 15 residues. The DNA of the CDR3 is TGTGCCAGTAGAGCGGGGACAGGGAACACCGGGGAGCTGTTTTTT. As protein: CASRAGTGNTGELFF.

The rearrangement links TRBV11-1 to TRBJ1-1; D gene ambiguous. Germline assignment: CDR1 SGHAT and CDR2 FQDESV (reference sequence). The CDR3 is 16 amino acids. Trimming removed 5 bases from V and 3 bases from J, with 19 bases in between. The CDR3 spells CASSPDEQFGDTEAFF. CDR3 DNA sequence: TGTGCCAGCAGCCCAGACGAACAGTTTGGGGACACTGAAGCTTTCTTT.

This sequence joins TRBV9 and TRBJ1-1; D is undetermined. Trimming left V 0 bases short and J 4 bases short, with 4 bases between. Germline CDR1 SGDLS, CDR2 YYNGEE. The CDR3 is made up of 12 amino acids. CDR3 DNA sequence: TGTGCCAGCAGCGTAGGGGGCACTGAAGCTTTCTTT. This gives the protein CASSVGGTEAFF.